The T cell receptor beta chain described here comes from a study of technical replicates of blood from several donors. Some clones are missing from TCRdb's copy, which holds only in-frame ones; the method was immunoSEQ multiplex PCR. This sample has approximately 13,000 clones, with approximately 81% found just once. Germline CDR1 is WSHSY and CDR2 is SAAADI. The CDR3 contains 15 residues. The ends were cut back, 2 bases at V and 1 base at J, with 9 bases in the middle. Sample: PBMCs. J is TRBJ1-3 and V is TRBV10-2; tentatively, D is TRBD1 (5 bases). This clonotype was obtained from a human donor in good health. CDR3 bases: TGCGCCAGCAGTGAGCCAGGGCAGTCTGGAAACACCATATATTTT. This translates into CASSEPGQSGNTIYF.